These 5 T cell receptor beta chains came from one sample sequenced in a study of T cell responses to AZD1222 COVID-19 vaccine. Repertoires were generated with immunoSEQ multiplex PCR, while TCRdb's copy carries only in-frame clones and drops some. The sample gives about 180,000 clones, about 93% of which show up once; about 1% is in the top ten. Here the sequenced sample was peripheral blood, taken 28 days after the second dose of the MenACWY control vaccine. These receptor sequences come from an adult who received the MenACWY meningococcal vaccine as a control.

J is TRBJ1-3 and V is TRBV2, with TRBD1 matching 9 bases. The CDR3 spans 15 residues. The V gene's germline CDR1 is SNHLY and CDR2 FYNNEI. V was pared by 6 bases and J by 4 bases, with 7 bases of the junction left unmatched. The CDR3 region has the DNA TGTGCCAGCAGCGTACAGGGGGCAGGAGGAAACACCATATATTTT. It specifies CASSVQGAGGNTIYF.

V gene TRBV5-4 combines with J gene TRBJ1-1; D ambiguous. Per the germline V gene, CDR1 is SGHNT and CDR2 is YYREEE (reference sequence). The CDR3 covers 13 residues. V lost 0 bases, J lost 1 base, and 4 bases lay in between. The DNA of the CDR3 is TGTGCCAGCAGCTTGGGGCCGAACACTGAAGCTTTCTTT. Its protein is CASSLGPNTEAFF. The complete variable domain, with remaining parts taken from reference TRBV5-4 and TRBJ1-1, reads ETGVTQSPTHLIKTRGQQVTLRCSSQSGHNTVSWYQQALGQGPQFIFQYYREEENGRGNFPPRFSGLQFPNYSSELNVNALELDDSALYLCASSLGPNTEAFFGQGTRLTVV.

This rearrangement joins TRBV5-1 to TRBJ1-1, with D maybe TRBD1 (5 bases). This CDR3 is 13 amino acids long. Trimming took 4 bases from V and 4 from J, leaving 11 bases between them. Germline lookup yields CDR1 SGHRS and CDR2 YFSETQ. CDR3 amino acids: CASSVGVRTEAFF. The DNA of the CDR3 is TGCGCCAGCAGCGTGGGGGTCCGCACTGAAGCTTTCTTT.

V and J are TRBV19 and TRBJ1-1; tentatively, D is TRBD1 (5 bases). Trimming removed 3 bases from V and 2 bases from J, with 7 bases in between. Per the germline V gene, CDR1 is LNHDA and CDR2 is SQIVND (reference sequence). The CDR3 is made up of 13 amino acids. The CDR3 region is CASSMGRNTEAFF. For the CDR3, the DNA is TGTGCCAGTAGTATGGGACGCAACACTGAAGCTTTCTTT.

The genes are TRBV19 and TRBJ1-5; maybe TRBD1 (6 bases). V gave up 2 bases and J gave up 0 bases, with 11 bases separating them. The CDR3 sequence is 16 residues long. Germline lookup yields CDR1 LNHDA and CDR2 SQIVND (reference sequence). In nucleotides, the CDR3 is TGTGCCAGTAGTATACAGGGGAGGGATAGCAATCAGCCCCAGCATTTT. Protein sequence: CASSIQGRDSNQPQHF.